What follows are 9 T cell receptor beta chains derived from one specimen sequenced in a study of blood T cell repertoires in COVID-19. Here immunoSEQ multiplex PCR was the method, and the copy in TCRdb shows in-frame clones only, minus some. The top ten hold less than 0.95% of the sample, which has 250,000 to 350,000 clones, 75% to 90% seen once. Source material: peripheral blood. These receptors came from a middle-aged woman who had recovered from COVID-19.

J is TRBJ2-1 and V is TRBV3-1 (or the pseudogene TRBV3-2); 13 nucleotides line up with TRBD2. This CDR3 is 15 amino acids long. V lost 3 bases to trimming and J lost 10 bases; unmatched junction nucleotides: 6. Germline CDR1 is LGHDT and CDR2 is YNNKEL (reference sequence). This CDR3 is CASSHWTSGSQEQFF. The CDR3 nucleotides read TGTGCCAGCAGCCACTGGACTAGCGGGAGTCAGGAGCAGTTCTTC.

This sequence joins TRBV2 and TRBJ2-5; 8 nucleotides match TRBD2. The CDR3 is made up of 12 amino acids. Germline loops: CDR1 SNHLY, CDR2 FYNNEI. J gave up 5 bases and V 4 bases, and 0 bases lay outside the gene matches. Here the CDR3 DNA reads TGTGCCAGCAGTGGCGGGGGGGAGACCCAGTACTTC. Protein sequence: CASSGGGETQYF.

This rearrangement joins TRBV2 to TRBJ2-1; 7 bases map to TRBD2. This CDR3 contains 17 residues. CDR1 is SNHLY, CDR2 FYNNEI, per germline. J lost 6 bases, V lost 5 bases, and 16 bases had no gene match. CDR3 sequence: CASSTSRGRESRNEQFF. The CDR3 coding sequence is TGTGCCAGCAGTACTAGTCGTGGGCGGGAGTCTCGCAATGAGCAGTTCTTC.

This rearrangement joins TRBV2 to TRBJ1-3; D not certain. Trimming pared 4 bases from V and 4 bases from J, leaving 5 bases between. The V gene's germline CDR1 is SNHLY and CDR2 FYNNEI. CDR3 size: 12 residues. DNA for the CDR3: TGTGCCAGCAGTGCGGAGGGAAACACCATATATTTT. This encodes CASSAEGNTIYF.

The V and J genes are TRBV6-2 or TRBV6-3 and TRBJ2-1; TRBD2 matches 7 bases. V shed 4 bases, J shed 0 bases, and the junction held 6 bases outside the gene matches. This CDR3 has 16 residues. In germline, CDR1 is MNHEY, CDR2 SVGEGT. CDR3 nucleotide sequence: TGTGCCAGCAGTTCCTCGAGCGGGATCTCCTACAATGAGCAGTTCTTC. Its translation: CASSSSSGISYNEQFF.

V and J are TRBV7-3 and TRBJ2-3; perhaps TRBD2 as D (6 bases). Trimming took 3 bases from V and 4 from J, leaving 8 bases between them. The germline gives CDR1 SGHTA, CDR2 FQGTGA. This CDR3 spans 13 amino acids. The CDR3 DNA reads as TGTGCCAGCAGCTTTCCGGGAGCAGATACGCAGTATTTT. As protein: CASSFPGADTQYF. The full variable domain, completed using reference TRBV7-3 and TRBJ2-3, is GAGVSQTPSNKVTEKGKYVELRCDPISGHTALYWYRQSLGQGPEFLIYFQGTGAADDSGLPNDRFFAVRPEGSVSTLKIQRTERGDSAVYLCASSFPGADTQYFGPGTRLTVL.

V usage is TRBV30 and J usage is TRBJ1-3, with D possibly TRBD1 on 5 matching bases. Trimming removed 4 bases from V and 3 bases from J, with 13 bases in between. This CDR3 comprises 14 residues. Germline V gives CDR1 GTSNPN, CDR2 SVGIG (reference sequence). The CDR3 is CAWTGSLLGNTIYF. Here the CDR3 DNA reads TGTGCCTGGACAGGGTCTTTACTTGGAAACACCATATATTTT.

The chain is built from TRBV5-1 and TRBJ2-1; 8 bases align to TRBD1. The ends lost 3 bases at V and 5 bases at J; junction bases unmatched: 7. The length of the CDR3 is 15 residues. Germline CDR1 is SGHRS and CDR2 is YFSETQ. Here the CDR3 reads CASSWTDRVDNEQFF. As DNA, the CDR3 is TGCGCCAGCAGCTGGACGGACAGGGTTGACAATGAGCAGTTCTTC.

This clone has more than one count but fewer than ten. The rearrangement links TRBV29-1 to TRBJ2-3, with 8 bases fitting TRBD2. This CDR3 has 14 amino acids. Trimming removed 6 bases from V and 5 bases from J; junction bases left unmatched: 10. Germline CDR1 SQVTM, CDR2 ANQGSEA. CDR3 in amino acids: CSVRGGTSGDTQYF. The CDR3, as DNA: TGCAGCGTGCGGGGCGGGACTAGTGGAGATACGCAGTATTTT.